Below, one T cell receptor beta chain is given with its context. As originally analysed: Amplified reference gene primers provided the basis for estimating nucleated cell counts. Measured with immunoSEQ multiplex PCR; TCRdb has only the in-frame clones, and not every one. Clone size and V and J calls were adopted from that table, with D and trimming inferred from the DNA. The sample holds more than 55,000 clones, 70% to 90% seen once. These data originate in a study of blood T cell repertoires in COVID-19. Overall study: Donors in the United States, Italy and Spain gave samples during acute or convalescent COVID-19. T cells, B-cell-depleted T cells, or PBMCs supplied cDNA or gDNA.

Sequencing input: peripheral blood. This TCR was recovered from a man aged 50-60 years with active COVID-19.

CDR3 sequence: CASSESEGARSSGNIQYF. CDR3 in DNA: TGCGCCAGCAGTGAGTCGGAGGGGGCTAGGTCAAGCGGAAACATTCAGTACTTC. The V call is TRBV10-2, the J call TRBJ2-4, with a tentative D call TRBD1 (7 bases). The CDR3 spans 18 residues. Trimming took off 0 bases at V and 6 bases at J, with 21 bases between the two ends. Germline CDR1 reads WSHSY; CDR2 reads SAAADI.